The 12 T cell receptor beta chains reported below all come from one sample, sequenced in a study of Ad26.COV2.S vaccination and SARS-CoV-2 variants. The data were produced by immunoSEQ multiplex PCR, yet TCRdb's version contains in-frame clones alone and is incomplete. The sample has 85,000 to 120,000 clones; 60% to 85% are singletons. The input for sequencing was peripheral blood, taken after recovery from COVID-19. All receptors derive from a human donor who had recovered from COVID-19.

The chain employs TRBV6-5 and TRBJ1-2; the D gene is possibly TRBD1 (6 bases). V was cut by 7 bases and J by 2 bases, with 17 bases left in between. The CDR3 is 15 amino acids. Germline V lookup: CDR1 MNHEY, CDR2 SVGAGI. Here the CDR3 DNA reads TGTGCCAGCAAACAGGGTCCGGGACTAAACTATGGCTACACCTTC. This sequence encodes CASKQGPGLNYGYTF.

The CDR3, as DNA: TGTGCCAGCAGTTCCGCCCGCGTGGTTGGCTACACCTTC. Translating gives CASSSARVVGYTF. This chain joins TRBV12-3 or TRBV12-4 and TRBJ1-2; D unresolved. This CDR3 is built from 13 residues. The V end was cut by 4 bases, the J end by 7 bases, with 13 bases between.

This rearrangement joins TRBV11-2 to TRBJ1-2, with no clear D. The CDR3 contains 16 residues. Trimming removed 3 bases from V and 0 bases from J, with 14 bases in between. Per germline, CDR1 SGHAT and CDR2 FQNNGV. Here the CDR3 reads CASSFVGGTANYGYTF. CDR3 DNA sequence: TGTGCCAGCAGCTTTGTGGGCGGTACGGCTAACTATGGCTACACCTTC.

The genes are TRBV6-1 and TRBJ1-2, with D hard to call. The CDR3 covers 15 residues. Germline CDR1 is MNHNS and CDR2 is SASEGT. V lost 2 bases and J 4 bases, leaving 14 bases between the germline ends. The CDR3 here is CASSESIVFTYGYTF. CDR3 DNA sequence: TGTGCCAGCAGTGAATCAATAGTATTTACCTATGGCTACACCTTC.

The chain links TRBV10-3 to TRBJ2-5; possibly TRBD1 for D (6 bases). The V gene's germline CDR1 is ENHRY and CDR2 SYGVKD. The CDR3 runs 13 residues. The V end was cut by 4 bases, the J end by 4 bases, with 10 bases between. The CDR3 bases are TGTGCCATCAGTGGGGCGGACAGAGAGACCCAGTACTTC. This codes for CAISGADRETQYF.

V usage is TRBV5-1 and J usage is TRBJ1-1; D perhaps matches TRBD1 (6 bases). The CDR3 totals 15 residues. Per the germline V gene, CDR1 is SGHRS and CDR2 is YFSETQ. Trimming pared 0 bases from V and 4 bases from J, leaving 13 bases between. DNA of the CDR3: TGCGCCAGCAGCTTGGGGGGGCCGGGAGGCACTGAAGCTTTCTTT. Translated, it gives CASSLGGPGGTEAFF.

The rearrangement links TRBV5-1 to TRBJ2-7; D is uncertain. The V end was cut by 3 bases, the J end by 5 bases, with 9 bases between. Germline values: CDR1 SGHRS, CDR2 YFSETQ. The length of the CDR3 is 12 residues. CDR3 DNA: TGCGCCAGCAGCTACCCTGGGAACGAGCAGTACTTC. Translating it yields CASSYPGNEQYF.

V usage is TRBV7-7 and J usage is TRBJ2-7; D possibly uses TRBD1 or TRBD2 (5 bases each). V was trimmed by 5 bases and J by 0 bases, leaving 17 bases between them. This CDR3 is 16 amino acids long. Per the germline V gene, CDR1 is SSHAT and CDR2 is FNYEAQ (reference sequence). CDR3 bases: TGTGCCAGCAGCGAGGGACCGGGACCCAGCTCCTACGAGCAGTACTTC. Amino acids: CASSEGPGPSSYEQYF.

This chain connects TRBV5-6 to TRBJ1-1; no clear D gene. V dropped 4 bases and J dropped 7 bases, with 11 bases sitting between them. Looked up from germline, CDR1 is SGHDT and CDR2 is YYEEEE. This CDR3 is built from 12 residues. DNA for the CDR3: TGTGCCAGCAGCCAATCGAGGTTTGAAGCTTTCTTT. Protein sequence: CASSQSRFEAFF.

This chain links TRBV7-9 with TRBJ2-1; the D call may be TRBD1 or TRBD2 (5 bases each). Germline-derived CDR1 and CDR2 are SEHNR and FQNEAQ (reference sequence). Trimming took off 5 bases at V and 6 bases at J, with 23 bases between the two ends. This CDR3 has 17 amino acids. DNA for the CDR3: TGTGCCAGCAGCCGCGAGGCCCCGGGACGCCGCCGCAATGAGCAGTTCTTC. Encoded protein: CASSREAPGRRRNEQFF.

The chain recombines TRBV6-5 with TRBJ2-2; D tentatively reads TRBD1 or TRBD2 (5 bases each). There are 15 residues in the CDR3. Deletions cut 6 bases from V and 3 bases from J, with 14 bases between. The germline gives CDR1 MNHEY, CDR2 SVGAGI. The CDR3 region has the DNA TGTGCCAGCAGATCGTCTCTGGGGGACACCGGGGAGCTGTTTTTT. This encodes CASRSSLGDTGELFF.

This sequence joins TRBV6-5 and TRBJ1-6; D perhaps matches TRBD1 (5 bases). The CDR3 runs to 14 residues. Trimming removed 0 bases from V and 9 bases from J, with 9 bases in between. Germline values: CDR1 MNHEY, CDR2 SVGAGI. This CDR3 is CASSYSGGSSPLHF. CDR3 DNA: TGTGCCAGCAGTTACTCTGGGGGGAGTTCACCCCTCCACTTT.